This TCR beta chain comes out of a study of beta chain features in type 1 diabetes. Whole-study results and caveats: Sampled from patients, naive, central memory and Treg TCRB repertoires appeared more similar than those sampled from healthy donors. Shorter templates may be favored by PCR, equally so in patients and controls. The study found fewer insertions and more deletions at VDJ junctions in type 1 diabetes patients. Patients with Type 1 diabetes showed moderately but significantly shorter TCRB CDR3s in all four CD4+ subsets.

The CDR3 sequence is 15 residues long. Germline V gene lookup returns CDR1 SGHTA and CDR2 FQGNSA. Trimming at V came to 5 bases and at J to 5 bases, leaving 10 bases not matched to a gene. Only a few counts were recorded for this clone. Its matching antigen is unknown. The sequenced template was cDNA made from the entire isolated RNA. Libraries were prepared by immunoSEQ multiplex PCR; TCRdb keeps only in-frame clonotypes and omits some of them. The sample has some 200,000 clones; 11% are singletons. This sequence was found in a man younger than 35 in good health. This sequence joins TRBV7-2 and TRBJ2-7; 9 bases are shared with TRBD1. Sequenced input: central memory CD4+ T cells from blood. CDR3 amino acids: CASSPVGQGINEQYF. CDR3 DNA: TGTGCCAGCAGCCCCGTCGGACAGGGGATTAACGAGCAGTACTTC.